The 14 T cell receptor beta chains reported below all come from one sample, sequenced in a study of shared clonotypes between healthy human individuals. Clones were read by immunoSEQ multiplex PCR, and TCRdb kept only the in-frame ones, dropping some. The sample includes around 500,000 clones, around 73% seen only once; the top ten take more than 10%. The sample comprised PBMCs. These receptors came from a middle-aged woman in good health. Some clones in this sample may be carry-over from other donors' samples.

The chain employs TRBV14 and TRBJ1-2, with TRBD1 matching over 7 bases. The V and J ends lost 4 bases and 5 bases, in that order; junction bases with no gene match: 4. CDR1 and CDR2 from the germline V gene are SGHDN and FVKESK. The CDR3 spans 13 residues. The DNA of the CDR3 is TGTGCCAGCAGCCCGGGGACAGCTTATGGCTACACCTTC. Translating it yields CASSPGTAYGYTF.

The rearrangement links TRBV4-2 to TRBJ1-2; D is ambiguous. V lost 1 base to trimming and J lost 2 bases, with 8 bases between them. Germline V gene lookup returns CDR1 LGHNA and CDR2 YNFKEQ. The CDR3 consists of 14 residues. For the CDR3, the DNA is TGTGCCAGCAGCCAAGGGTCAGAGAACTATGGCTACACCTTC. Its protein product is CASSQGSENYGYTF.

This clone was seen more than once but under ten times. The gene calls are TRBV5-4 and TRBJ1-2, with D hard to call. CDR1 is SGHNT and CDR2 is YYREEE in the germline V gene (reference sequence). The germline V and J ends were trimmed by 0 bases and 8 bases, with 11 bases remaining between them. The CDR3 is 13 residues long. As DNA, the CDR3 is TGTGCCAGCAGCTTGGGGGGAATTCGCGGCTACACCTTC. It translates to CASSLGGIRGYTF.

The rearrangement joins TRBV6-6 to TRBJ2-3; TRBD2 is a possible D gene (5 bases). Germline values: CDR1 MNHNY, CDR2 SVGAGI (reference sequence). Trimming left V 4 bases short and J 2 bases short, with 16 bases between. The CDR3 spans 16 residues. The CDR3 DNA reads TGTGCCAGCAGTTTCAACCCCCCGGAGGTCACAGATACGCAGTATTTT. This gives the protein CASSFNPPEVTDTQYF.

The chain combines TRBV6-5 with TRBJ2-5; D perhaps matches TRBD2 (5 bases). Trimming cost V 6 bases and J 7 bases, with 18 bases left between them. Germline CDR1 MNHEY, CDR2 SVGAGI. The CDR3 runs to 14 residues. The DNA for the CDR3 is TGTGCCAGCAGCATAGAAGAGGGATCGGGGACCCAGTACTTC. It specifies CASSIEEGSGTQYF.

The chain uses TRBV4-1 and TRBJ1-3; a weak D match, TRBD1 (5 bases). Trimming left V 4 bases short and J 4 bases short, with 17 bases between. Per germline, CDR1 MGHRA and CDR2 YSYEKL. The CDR3 spans 16 residues. The CDR3 nucleotides are TGCGCCAGCAGCCCCCGACAGCCCGCGGGGGGAAACACCATATATTTT. Translated: CASSPRQPAGGNTIYF.

The chain recombines TRBV18 with TRBJ2-2, with D unresolved. V was clipped by 6 bases and J by 3 bases, with 14 bases between them. There are 15 residues in the CDR3. Looked up from germline, CDR1 is KGHSH and CDR2 is LQKENI. The CDR3: CASSPYTADTGELFF. CDR3 coding DNA: TGTGCCAGCTCCCCTTACACGGCGGACACCGGGGAGCTGTTTTTT.

V usage is TRBV28 and J usage is TRBJ1-2; possibly TRBD1 for D (5 bases). The CDR3 is 12 residues long. V was shortened by 5 bases and J by 6 bases, with 10 bases between the two germline ends. CDR1 and CDR2 (germline): MDHEN, SYDVKM. CDR3 nucleotide sequence: TGTGCCAGCAGTCACAGGCGGGATGGCTACACCTTC. Translating gives CASSHRRDGYTF.

V gene TRBV29-1 combines with J gene TRBJ2-2; 12 bases agree with TRBD2. J lost 7 bases, V lost 7 bases, and 1 base had no gene match. The CDR3 length is 12 residues. The V gene's germline CDR1 is SQVTM and CDR2 ANQGSEA. CDR3 protein: CSGGLAGGELFF. CDR3 nucleotide sequence: TGCAGCGGGGGACTAGCGGGCGGGGAGCTGTTTTTT.

CDR3 sequence reads: CASCRDYEQYF. The CDR3 DNA is TGTGCCAGCTGCCGGGACTACGAGCAGTACTTC. The chain uses TRBV2 and TRBJ2-7, with D possibly TRBD2 on 5 matching bases. With 8 bases removed from V and 3 bases from J, the gap between germline ends came to 8 bases. There are 11 residues in the CDR3. Germline loops: CDR1 SNHLY, CDR2 FYNNEI.

The CDR3 loop reads CASSALGTGRDRLRQYF. The CDR3 nucleotides read TGTGCCAGCAGCGCCTTAGGGACAGGGAGGGATCGCTTACGGCAGTACTTC. The chain carries TRBV11-2 and TRBJ2-7; 9 positions match TRBD1. The CDR3 runs 17 residues. Germline V gene sequence: CDR1 SGHAT, CDR2 FQNNGV. The V gene end was trimmed by 5 bases and the J gene end by 9 bases; junction bases not matched to a gene: 20.

This rearrangement joins TRBV29-1 to TRBJ2-7, with a possible D match to TRBD2 (5 bases). With 4 bases removed from V and 3 bases from J, the gap between germline ends came to 13 bases. The CDR3 length is 13 residues. Germline V gene lookup returns CDR1 SQVTM and CDR2 ANQGSEA. The CDR3 sequence: CSVAPGKDYEQYF. CDR3 DNA: TGCAGCGTTGCACCCGGGAAAGACTACGAGCAGTACTTC.

The chain recombines TRBV4-1 with TRBJ2-7; TRBD2 agrees at 8 bases. The length of the CDR3 is 15 residues. Germline loops: CDR1 MGHRA, CDR2 YSYEKL. The ends lost 4 bases at V and 3 bases at J; junction bases unmatched: 8. The CDR3 bases are TGCGCCAGCAGCCCAGTCGGGAGGGCCGACTACGAGCAGTACTTC. Encoded protein: CASSPVGRADYEQYF.

This clone was seen only a few times. The chain combines TRBV7-6 with TRBJ2-1, with D unclear. V lost 1 base and J 9 bases, leaving 7 bases between the germline ends. The CDR3 covers 12 residues. CDR1 is SGHVS and CDR2 is FNYEAQ in the germline V gene. The DNA for the CDR3 is TGTGCCAGCAGCTTAGATTCAAGTGAGCAGTTCTTC. This codes for CASSLDSSEQFF.